This TCR beta chain emerged from a study of regulatory T cells in long-lasting Graves disease. As to time point: newly diagnosed GD, antithyroid drugs for less than 3 months. Preparation of the TCR library used RNA extracted from PBMCs. TCR beta libraries were built with iRepertoire HTBI primers and Arm-PCR of CDR3 regions. Each CDR3 protein gets one entry after TCRdb re-called the multiplex PCR reads with MiXCR. The data contain 510,000 or so distinct CDR3 sequences, around 12% of them singletons. Trimming shortened V by 1 base and J by 0 bases, and 7 bases separated the two germline ends. The CDR3 length is 15 residues. The germline V gene has CDR1 SGHKS and CDR2 YYEKEE (reference sequence). A further study also used this sample, focusing on T cells in Graves' hyperthyroidism and ophthalmopathy.

The sequences come from peripheral blood mononuclear cells (PBMCs), collected at new diagnosis, from a patient treated with antithyroid drugs. The chain recombines TRBV5-5 with TRBJ2-2; D is unresolved. The clonotype originates from a woman aged 25 to 39 with Graves disease. The chain's CDR3 is CASSLRWANTGELFF. The CDR3, as DNA: TGTGCCAGCAGCTTGCGTTGGGCGAACACCGGGGAGCTGTTTTTT.